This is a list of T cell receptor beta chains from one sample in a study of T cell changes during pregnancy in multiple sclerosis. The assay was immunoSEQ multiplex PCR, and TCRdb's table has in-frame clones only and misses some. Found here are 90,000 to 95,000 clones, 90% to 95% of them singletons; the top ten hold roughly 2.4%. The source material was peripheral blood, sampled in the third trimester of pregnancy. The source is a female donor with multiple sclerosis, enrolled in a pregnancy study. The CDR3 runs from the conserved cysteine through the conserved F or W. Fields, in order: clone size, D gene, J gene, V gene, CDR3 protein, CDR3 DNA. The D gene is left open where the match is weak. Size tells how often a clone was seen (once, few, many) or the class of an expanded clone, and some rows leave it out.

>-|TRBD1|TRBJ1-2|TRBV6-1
CASSLTGPYGYTF
TGTGCCAGCAGCCTGACAGGGCCTTATGGCTACACCTTC
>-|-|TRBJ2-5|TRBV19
CASSLSALGQETQYF
TGTGCCAGTAGTCTCAGCGCACTAGGCCAAGAGACCCAGTACTTC
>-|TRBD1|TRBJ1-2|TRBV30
CAWTQGADYGYTF
TGTGCCTGGACACAGGGGGCAGACTATGGCTACACCTTC
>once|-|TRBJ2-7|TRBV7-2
CASSLGTPYEQYF
TGTGCCAGCAGCTTGGGGACTCCCTACGAGCAGTACTTC
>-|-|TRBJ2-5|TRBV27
CASSLYQGQETQYF
TGTGCCAGCAGTTTATATCAGGGCCAAGAGACCCAGTACTTC
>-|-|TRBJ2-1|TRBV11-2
CASSPYETRGLNNEQFF
TGTGCCAGCAGCCCATATGAGACTAGGGGACTTAACAATGAGCAGTTCTTC
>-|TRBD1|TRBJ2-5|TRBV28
CASSLSTGGVGTQYF
TGTGCCAGCAGTCTCTCGACAGGGGGCGTTGGGACCCAGTACTTC
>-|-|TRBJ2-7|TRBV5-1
CASSLAAGGGEQYF
TGCGCCAGCAGCTTGGCTGCAGGGGGAGGTGAGCAGTACTTC
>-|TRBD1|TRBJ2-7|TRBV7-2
CASSLRTGQSPYEQYF
TGTGCCAGCAGCTTACGGACAGGCCAAAGCCCTTACGAGCAGTACTTC
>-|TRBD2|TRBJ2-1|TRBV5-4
CASSLVGGSSYNEQFF
TGTGCCAGCAGCTTGGTCGGCGGGAGCTCCTACAATGAGCAGTTCTTC
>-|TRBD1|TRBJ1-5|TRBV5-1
CASRPGSTGEDQPQHF
TGCGCCAGCAGGCCAGGGTCCACAGGGGAGGATCAGCCCCAGCATTTT
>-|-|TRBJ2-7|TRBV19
CASSIGLGRSYEQYF
TGTGCCAGTAGTATAGGATTGGGGAGGTCCTACGAGCAGTACTTC
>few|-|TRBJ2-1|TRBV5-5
CASRLTGDEQFF
TGTGCCAGCAGGTTGACCGGGGATGAGCAGTTCTTC
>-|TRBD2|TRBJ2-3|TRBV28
CASSDSSGGSTDTQYF
TGTGCCAGCAGTGACTCTAGCGGGGGAAGCACAGATACGCAGTATTTT
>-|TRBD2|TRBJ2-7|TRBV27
CASSLTSGSVWQYF
TGTGCCAGCAGTTTAACTAGCGGGAGTGTATGGCAGTACTTC
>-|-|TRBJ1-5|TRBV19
CASRWQVRSNQPQHF
TGTGCCAGTAGGTGGCAGGTAAGGAGCAATCAGCCCCAGCATTTT
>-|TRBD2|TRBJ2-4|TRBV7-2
CASSFRTSGSWAKNIQYF
TGTGCCAGCAGCTTCAGGACTAGCGGGAGTTGGGCCAAAAACATTCAGTACTTC
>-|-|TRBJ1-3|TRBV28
CASSFTLSSGNTIYF
TGTGCCAGCAGTTTCACCCTGAGCTCTGGAAACACCATATATTTT
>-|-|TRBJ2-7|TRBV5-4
CASSFKGAGEQYF
TGTGCCAGCAGCTTCAAGGGGGCGGGGGAGCAGTACTTC
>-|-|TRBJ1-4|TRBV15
CATSRGFYRESTNEKLFF
TGTGCCACCAGCAGGGGTTTCTACAGGGAGTCAACTAATGAAAAACTGTTTTTT
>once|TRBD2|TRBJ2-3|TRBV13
CASSSRTSGSSSTDTQYF
TGTGCCAGCAGCTCCCGGACTAGCGGGAGTTCTAGCACAGATACGCAGTATTTT
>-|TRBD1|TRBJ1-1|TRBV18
CASSPTGRGTTEAFF
TGTGCCAGCTCACCTACGGGCAGGGGGACCACTGAAGCTTTCTTT
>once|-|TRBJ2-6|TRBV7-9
CASEAAAGANVLTF
TGTGCCAGCGAAGCTGCGGCTGGGGCCAACGTCCTGACTTTC
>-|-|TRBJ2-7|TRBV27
CASSDTDSYEQYF
TGTGCCAGCAGCGACACCGACTCCTACGAGCAGTACTTC
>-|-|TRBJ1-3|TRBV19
CASRAGSSGNTIYF
TGTGCCAGTAGGGCAGGTTCCTCTGGAAACACCATATATTTT
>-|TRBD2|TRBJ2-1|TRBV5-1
CASSPGLAGERDYNEQFF
TGCGCCAGCAGCCCGGGACTAGCGGGAGAGAGGGACTACAATGAGCAGTTCTTC
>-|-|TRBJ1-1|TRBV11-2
CASSLGSGTEAFF
TGTGCCAGCAGCCTAGGGAGCGGCACTGAAGCTTTCTTT
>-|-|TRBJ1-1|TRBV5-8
CASSLRSRLNTEAFF
TGTGCCAGCAGCTTGAGATCCAGGCTGAACACTGAAGCTTTCTTT
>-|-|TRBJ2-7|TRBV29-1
CSAWDSANYEQYF
TGCAGCGCCTGGGACTCCGCTAATTACGAGCAGTACTTC
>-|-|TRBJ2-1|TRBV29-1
CSVEPFSGHPYNEQFF
TGCAGCGTTGAACCATTTAGCGGACACCCCTACAATGAGCAGTTCTTC
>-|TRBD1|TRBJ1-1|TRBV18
CASSTQQQTGGTEAFF
TGTGCCAGCTCAACACAACAACAGACAGGGGGCACTGAAGCTTTCTTT
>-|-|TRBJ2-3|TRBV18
CASSPLIIPQGLQYF
TGTGCCAGCTCACCACTGATCATTCCTCAGGGGTTGCAGTATTTT
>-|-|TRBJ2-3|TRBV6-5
CASSYGLITDTQYF
TGTGCCAGCAGTTACGGGCTAATCACAGATACGCAGTATTTT
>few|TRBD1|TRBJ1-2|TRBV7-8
CASSGQDRGYTF
TGTGCCAGCAGCGGACAGGATAGAGGCTACACCTTC
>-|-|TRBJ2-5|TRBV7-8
CASSQGLGETQYF
TGTGCCAGCAGCCAGGGGTTGGGGGAGACCCAGTACTTC